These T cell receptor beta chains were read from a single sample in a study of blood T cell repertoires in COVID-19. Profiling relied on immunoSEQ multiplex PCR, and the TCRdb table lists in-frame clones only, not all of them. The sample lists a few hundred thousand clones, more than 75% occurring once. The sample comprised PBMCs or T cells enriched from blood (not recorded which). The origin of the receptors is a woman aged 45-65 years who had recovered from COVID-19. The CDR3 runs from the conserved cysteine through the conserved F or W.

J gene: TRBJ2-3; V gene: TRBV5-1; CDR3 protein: CASSSGLDRADTQYF
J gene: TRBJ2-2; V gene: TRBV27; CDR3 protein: CASKTLNTGELFF
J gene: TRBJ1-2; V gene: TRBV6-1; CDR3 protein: CASSEDRGFGGYTF
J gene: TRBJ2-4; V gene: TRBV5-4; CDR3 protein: CASSLPGQGHIQYF
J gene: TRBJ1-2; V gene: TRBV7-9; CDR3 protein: CASSLGLDRGDGYTF
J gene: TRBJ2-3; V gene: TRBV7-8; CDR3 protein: CASSFRVRLTDTQYF
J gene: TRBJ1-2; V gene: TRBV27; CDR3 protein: CASSFGTGERYGYTF
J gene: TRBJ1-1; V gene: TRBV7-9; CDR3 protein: CASRGDRANTEAFF
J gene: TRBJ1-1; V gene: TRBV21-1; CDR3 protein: CASSKDCHRRYPEAFF
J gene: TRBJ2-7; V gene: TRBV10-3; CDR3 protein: CAISEVDRDEQYF
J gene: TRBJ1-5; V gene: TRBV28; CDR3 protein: CASRGQGSNQPQHF
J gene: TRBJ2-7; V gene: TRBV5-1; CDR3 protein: CASSKTSGGRSYEQYF
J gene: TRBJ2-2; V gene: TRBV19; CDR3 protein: CASSPGLAGGLAAGELFF
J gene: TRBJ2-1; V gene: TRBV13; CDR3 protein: CASSPGTPAGEQFF
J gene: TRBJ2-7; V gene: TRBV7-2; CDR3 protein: CASSLTPSDEQYF
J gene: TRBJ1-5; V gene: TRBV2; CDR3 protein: CASKLNSGQFQPQHF
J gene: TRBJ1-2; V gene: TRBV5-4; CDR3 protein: CASSLVGGVIYGYTF
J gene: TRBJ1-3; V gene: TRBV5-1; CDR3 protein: CASSFGTGLFGNTIYF
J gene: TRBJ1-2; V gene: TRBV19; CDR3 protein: CASSIDHYRETYGYTF
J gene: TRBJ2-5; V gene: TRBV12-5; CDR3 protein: CASGSAGRAPETQYF
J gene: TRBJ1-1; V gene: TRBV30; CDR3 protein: CAWSGTRGWAFF
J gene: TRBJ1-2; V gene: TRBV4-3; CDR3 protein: CASSLGITWAGGGYTF
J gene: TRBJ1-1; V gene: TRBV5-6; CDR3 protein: CASSPKIGTPLEAFF
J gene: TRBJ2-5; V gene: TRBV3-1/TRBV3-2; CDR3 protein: CASSQDAALNYQETQYF
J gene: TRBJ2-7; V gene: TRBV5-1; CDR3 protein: CASSLRLVGNEQYF
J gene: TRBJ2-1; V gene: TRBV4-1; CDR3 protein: CASSQAPIQGVDYNEQFF
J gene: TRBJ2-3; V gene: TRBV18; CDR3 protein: CASSPRPGDLTDTQYF
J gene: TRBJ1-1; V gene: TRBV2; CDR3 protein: CASQPEAVNTEAFF
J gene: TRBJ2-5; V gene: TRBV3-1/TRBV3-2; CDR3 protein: CASSQERGGNLQETQYF
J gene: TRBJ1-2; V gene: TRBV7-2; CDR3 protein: CASSFPTSGYTQRDYGYTF
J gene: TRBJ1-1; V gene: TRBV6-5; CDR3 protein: CASSYIEGPTMGAFF
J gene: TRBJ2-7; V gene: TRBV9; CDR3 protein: CASSVSGVSSYEQYF
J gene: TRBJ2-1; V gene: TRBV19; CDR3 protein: CASRTLGHRGGLAGLNEQFF
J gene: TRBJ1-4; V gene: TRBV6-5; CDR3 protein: CASRAIGGWGEKLFF
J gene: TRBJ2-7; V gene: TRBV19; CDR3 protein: CASSLYRDRDYEQYF
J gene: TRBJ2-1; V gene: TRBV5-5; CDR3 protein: CASSLGSGVYNEQFF
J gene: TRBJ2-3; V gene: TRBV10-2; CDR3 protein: CASSVASGLTDTQYF
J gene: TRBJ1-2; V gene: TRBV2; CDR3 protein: CARFGGARSYTF
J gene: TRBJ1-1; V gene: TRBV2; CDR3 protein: CASSPRTGLNTEAFF
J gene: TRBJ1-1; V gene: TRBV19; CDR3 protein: CASSPDTNRAFF
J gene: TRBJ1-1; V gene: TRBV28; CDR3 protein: CASSLLQGVAFF
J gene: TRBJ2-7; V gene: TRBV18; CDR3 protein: CASSPTAGVEQYF
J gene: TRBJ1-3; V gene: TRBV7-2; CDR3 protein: CASSSDPDRGYGNTIYF
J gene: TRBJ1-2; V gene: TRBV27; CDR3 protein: CASRKTGDNYGYTF
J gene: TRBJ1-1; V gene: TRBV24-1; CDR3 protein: CATRTGGGANTEAFF
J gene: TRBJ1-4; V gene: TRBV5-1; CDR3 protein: CASSLAGSSNEKLFF
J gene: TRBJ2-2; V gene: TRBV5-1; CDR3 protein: CASSSGGSNTGELFF
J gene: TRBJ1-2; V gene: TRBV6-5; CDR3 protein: CASSSQRNTNYGYTF
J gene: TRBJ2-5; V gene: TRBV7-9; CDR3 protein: CASSPPRLGERGTQYF
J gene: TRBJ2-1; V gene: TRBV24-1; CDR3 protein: CATSRTGGWGEQFF
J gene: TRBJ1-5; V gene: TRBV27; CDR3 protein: CASGTLQGNHQPQHF
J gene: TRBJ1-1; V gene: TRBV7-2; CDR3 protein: CASRIRPGRDSGEAFF
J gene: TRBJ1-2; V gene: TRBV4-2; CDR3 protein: CASSQDEGSYGYTF
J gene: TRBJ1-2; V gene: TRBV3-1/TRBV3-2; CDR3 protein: CASSQIQGGGYGYTF
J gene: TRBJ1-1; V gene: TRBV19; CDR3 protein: CASRDTTGVWGKTEAFF